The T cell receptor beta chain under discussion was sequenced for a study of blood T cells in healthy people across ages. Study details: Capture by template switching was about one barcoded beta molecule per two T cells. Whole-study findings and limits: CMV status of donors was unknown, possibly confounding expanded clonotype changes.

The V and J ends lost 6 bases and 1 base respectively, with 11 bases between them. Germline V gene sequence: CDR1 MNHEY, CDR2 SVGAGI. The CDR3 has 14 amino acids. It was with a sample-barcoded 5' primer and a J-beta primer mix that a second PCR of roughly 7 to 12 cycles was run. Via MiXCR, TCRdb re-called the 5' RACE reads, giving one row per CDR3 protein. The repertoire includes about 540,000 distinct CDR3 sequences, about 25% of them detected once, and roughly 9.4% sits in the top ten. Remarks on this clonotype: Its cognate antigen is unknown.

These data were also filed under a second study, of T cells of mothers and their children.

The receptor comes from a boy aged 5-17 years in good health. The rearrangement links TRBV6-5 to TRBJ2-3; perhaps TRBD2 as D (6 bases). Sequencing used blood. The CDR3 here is CASSPAGRTDTQYF. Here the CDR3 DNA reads TGTGCCAGCAGCCCCGCGGGGCGCACAGATACGCAGTATTTT.